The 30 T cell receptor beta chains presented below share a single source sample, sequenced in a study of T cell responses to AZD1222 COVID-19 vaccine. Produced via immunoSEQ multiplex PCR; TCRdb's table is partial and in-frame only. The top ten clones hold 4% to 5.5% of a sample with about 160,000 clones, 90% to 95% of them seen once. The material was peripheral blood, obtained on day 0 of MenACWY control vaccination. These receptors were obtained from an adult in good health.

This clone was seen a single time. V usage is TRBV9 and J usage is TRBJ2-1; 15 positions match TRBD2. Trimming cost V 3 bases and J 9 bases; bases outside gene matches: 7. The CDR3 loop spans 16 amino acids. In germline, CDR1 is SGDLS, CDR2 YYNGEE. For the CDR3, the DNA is TGTGCCAGCAGCGGGGGACTAGCGGGAGGCCCGGGTGAGCAGTTCTTC. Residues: CASSGGLAGGPGEQFF.

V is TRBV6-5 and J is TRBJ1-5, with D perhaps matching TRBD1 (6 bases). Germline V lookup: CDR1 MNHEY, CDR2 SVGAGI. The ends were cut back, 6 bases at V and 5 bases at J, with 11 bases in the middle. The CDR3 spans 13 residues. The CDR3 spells CASRRQDHQPQHF. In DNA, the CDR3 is TGTGCCAGCAGGCGACAGGATCATCAGCCCCAGCATTTT.

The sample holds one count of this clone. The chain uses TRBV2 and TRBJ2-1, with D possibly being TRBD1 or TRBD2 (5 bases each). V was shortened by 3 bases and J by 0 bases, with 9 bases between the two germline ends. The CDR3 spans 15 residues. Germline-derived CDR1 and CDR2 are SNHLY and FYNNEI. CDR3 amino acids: CASSDGTYSYNEQFF. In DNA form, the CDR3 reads TGTGCCAGCAGTGATGGGACCTACTCCTACAATGAGCAGTTCTTC. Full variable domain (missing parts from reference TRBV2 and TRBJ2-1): EPEVTQTPSHQVTQMGQEVILRCVPISNHLYFYWYRQILGQKVEFLVSFYNNEISEKSEIFDDQFSVERPDGSNFTLKIRSTKLEDSAMYFCASSDGTYSYNEQFFGPGTRLTVL.

The CDR3 DNA sequence: TGTGCCAGCAGTTACTCGAAAACTTATAATTCACCCCTCCACTTT. Protein product: CASSYSKTYNSPLHF. V usage is TRBV6-5 and J usage is TRBJ1-6, with unresolved D. The CDR3 runs to 15 residues. Trimming stripped 0 bases from V and 4 bases from J, with 7 bases between. Germline V gene lookup returns CDR1 MNHEY and CDR2 SVGAGI.

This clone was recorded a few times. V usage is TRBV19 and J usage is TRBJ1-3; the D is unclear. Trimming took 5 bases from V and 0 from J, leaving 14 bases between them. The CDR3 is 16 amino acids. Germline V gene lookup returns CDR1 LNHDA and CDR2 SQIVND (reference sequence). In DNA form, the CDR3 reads TGTGCCAGTAGTGAGGGTGTGTCGGGCTCTGGAAACACCATATATTTT. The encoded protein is CASSEGVSGSGNTIYF.

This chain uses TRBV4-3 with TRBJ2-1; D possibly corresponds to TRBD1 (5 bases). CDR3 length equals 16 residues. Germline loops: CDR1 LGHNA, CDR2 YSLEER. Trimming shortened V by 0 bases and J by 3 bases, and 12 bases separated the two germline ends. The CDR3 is CASSQEMDTLYNEQFF. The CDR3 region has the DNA TGCGCCAGCAGCCAAGAAATGGACACCCTCTACAATGAGCAGTTCTTC.

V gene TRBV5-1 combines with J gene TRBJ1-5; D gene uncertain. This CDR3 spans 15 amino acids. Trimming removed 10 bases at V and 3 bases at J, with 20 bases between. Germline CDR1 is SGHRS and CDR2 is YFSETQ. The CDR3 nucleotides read TGCGCCTTGCGAATGGTGACTTTTCTCAATCAGCCCCAGCATTTT. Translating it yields CALRMVTFLNQPQHF.

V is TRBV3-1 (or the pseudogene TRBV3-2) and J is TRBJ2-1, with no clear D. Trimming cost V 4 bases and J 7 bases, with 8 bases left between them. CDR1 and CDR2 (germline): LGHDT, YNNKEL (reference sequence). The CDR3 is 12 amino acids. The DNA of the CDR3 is TGTGCCAGCAGCCCGACCCGGAATGAGCAGTTCTTC. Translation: CASSPTRNEQFF.

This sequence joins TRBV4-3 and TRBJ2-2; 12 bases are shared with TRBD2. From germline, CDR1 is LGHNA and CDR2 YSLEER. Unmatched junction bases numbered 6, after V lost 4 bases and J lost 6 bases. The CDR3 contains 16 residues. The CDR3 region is CASSPTSGSSSGELFF. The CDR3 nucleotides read TGCGCCAGCAGCCCGACTAGCGGGAGTAGTTCCGGGGAGCTGTTTTTT.

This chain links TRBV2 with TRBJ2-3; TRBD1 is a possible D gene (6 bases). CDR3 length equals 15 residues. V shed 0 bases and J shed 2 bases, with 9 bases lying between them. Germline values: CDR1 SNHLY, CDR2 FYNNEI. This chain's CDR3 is CASSEAGDTTDTQYF. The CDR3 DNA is TGTGCCAGCAGTGAAGCGGGGGACACCACAGATACGCAGTATTTT.

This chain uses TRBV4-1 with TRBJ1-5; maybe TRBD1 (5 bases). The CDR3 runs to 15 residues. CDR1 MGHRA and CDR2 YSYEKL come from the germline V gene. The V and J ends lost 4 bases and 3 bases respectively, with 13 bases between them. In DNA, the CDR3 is TGCGCCAGCAGCCCTTGGGAGGGGATCAATCAGCCCCAGCATTTT. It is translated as CASSPWEGINQPQHF.

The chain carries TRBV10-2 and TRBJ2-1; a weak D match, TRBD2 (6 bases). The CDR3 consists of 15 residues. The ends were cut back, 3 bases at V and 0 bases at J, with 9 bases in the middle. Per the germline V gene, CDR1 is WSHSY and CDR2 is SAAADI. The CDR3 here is CASSDVGGSYNEQFF. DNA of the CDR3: TGCGCCAGCAGTGATGTGGGGGGCTCCTACAATGAGCAGTTCTTC.

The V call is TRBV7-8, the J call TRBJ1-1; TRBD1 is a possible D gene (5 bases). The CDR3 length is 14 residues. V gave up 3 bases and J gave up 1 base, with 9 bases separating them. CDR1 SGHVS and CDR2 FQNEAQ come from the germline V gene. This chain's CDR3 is CASSFSGGNTEAFF. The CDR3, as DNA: TGTGCCAGCAGCTTTTCTGGGGGGAACACTGAAGCTTTCTTT. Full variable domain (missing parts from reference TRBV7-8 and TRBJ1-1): GAGVSQSPRYKVAKRGQDVALRCDPISGHVSLFWYQQALGQGPEFLTYFQNEAQLDKSGLPSDRFFAERPEGSVSTLKIQRTQQEDSAVYLCASSFSGGNTEAFFGQGTRLTVV.

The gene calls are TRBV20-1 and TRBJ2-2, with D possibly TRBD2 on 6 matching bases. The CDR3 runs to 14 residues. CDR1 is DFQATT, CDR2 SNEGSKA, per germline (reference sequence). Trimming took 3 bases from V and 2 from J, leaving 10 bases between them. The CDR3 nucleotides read TGCAGTGCTAGTTACGGGGGAAACACCGGGGAGCTGTTTTTT. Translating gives CSASYGGNTGELFF.

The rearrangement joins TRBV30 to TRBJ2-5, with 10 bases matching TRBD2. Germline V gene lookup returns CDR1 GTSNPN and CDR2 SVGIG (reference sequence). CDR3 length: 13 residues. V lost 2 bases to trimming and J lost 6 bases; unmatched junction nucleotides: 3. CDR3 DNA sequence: TGTGCCTGGAGTCCTAGCGGGAGACAGACCCAGTACTTC. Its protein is CAWSPSGRQTQYF.

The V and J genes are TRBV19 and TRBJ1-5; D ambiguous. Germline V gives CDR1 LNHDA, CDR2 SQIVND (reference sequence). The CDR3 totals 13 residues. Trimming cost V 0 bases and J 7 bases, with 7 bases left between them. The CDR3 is CASSIDPGQPQHF. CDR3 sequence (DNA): TGTGCCAGTAGTATAGATCCCGGCCAGCCCCAGCATTTT.

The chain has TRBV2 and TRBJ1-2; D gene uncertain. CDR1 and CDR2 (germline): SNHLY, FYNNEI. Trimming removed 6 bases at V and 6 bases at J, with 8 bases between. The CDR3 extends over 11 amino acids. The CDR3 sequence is CASSRTDGYTF. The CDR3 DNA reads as TGTGCCAGCAGCCGGACGGATGGCTACACCTTC. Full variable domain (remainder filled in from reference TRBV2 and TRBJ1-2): EPEVTQTPSHQVTQMGQEVILRCVPISNHLYFYWYRQILGQKVEFLVSFYNNEISEKSEIFDDQFSVERPDGSNFTLKIRSTKLEDSAMYFCASSRTDGYTFGSGTRLTVV.

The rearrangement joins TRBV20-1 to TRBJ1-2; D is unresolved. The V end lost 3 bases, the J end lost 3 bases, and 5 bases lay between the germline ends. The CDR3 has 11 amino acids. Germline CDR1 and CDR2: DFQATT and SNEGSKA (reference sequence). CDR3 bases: TGCAGTGCTAGGTACGACTATGGCTACACCTTC. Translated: CSARYDYGYTF.

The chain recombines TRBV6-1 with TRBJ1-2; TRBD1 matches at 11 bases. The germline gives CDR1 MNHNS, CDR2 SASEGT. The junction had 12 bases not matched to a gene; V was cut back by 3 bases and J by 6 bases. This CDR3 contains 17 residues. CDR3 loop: CASSDPAGQGAFDGYTF. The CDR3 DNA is TGTGCCAGCAGTGACCCTGCCGGACAGGGGGCGTTCGATGGCTACACCTTC.

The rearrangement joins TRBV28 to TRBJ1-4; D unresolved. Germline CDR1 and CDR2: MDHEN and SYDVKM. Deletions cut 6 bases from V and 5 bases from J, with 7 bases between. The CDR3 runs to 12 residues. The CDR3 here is CASRSNNEKLFF. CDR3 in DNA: TGTGCCAGCAGGTCTAACAATGAAAAACTGTTTTTT.

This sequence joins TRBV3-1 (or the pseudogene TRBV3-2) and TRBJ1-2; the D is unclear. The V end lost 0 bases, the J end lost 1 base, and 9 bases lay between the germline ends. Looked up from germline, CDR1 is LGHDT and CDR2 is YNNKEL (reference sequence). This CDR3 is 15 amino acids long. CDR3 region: CASSQDMALNYGYTF. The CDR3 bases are TGTGCCAGCAGCCAAGATATGGCTCTTAACTATGGCTACACCTTC.

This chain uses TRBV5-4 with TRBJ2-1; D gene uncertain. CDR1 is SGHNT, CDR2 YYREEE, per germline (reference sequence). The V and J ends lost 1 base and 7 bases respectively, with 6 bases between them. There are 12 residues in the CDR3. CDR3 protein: CASSLFENEQFF. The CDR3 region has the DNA TGTGCCAGCAGCTTGTTTGAGAATGAGCAGTTCTTC.

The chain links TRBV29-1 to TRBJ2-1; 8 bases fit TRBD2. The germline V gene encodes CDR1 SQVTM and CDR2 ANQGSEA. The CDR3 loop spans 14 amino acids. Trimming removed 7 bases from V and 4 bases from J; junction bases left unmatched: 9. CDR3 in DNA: TGCAGCGCCGCGAGCCAGCGGGGGTACAATGAGCAGTTCTTC. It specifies CSAASQRGYNEQFF.

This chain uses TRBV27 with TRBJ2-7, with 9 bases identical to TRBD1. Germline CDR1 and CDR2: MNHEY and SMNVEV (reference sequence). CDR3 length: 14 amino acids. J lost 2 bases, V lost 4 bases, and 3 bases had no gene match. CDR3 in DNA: TGTGCCAGCAGTTCCGGACAGGGGACCTACGAGCAGTACTTC. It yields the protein CASSSGQGTYEQYF.

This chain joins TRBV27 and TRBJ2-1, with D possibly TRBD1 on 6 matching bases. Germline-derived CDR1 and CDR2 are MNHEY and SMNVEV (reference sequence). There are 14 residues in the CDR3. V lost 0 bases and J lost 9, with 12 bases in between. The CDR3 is CASSLSHRDREQFF. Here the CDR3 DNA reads TGTGCCAGCAGTTTATCTCACAGGGATCGTGAGCAGTTCTTC.

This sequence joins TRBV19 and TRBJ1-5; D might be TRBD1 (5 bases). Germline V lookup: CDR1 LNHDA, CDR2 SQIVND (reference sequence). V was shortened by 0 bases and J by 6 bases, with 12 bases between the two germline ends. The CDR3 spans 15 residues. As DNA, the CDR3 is TGTGCCAGTAGTATAGATCGGCCGGGGGGTCAGCCCCAGCATTTT. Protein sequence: CASSIDRPGGQPQHF.

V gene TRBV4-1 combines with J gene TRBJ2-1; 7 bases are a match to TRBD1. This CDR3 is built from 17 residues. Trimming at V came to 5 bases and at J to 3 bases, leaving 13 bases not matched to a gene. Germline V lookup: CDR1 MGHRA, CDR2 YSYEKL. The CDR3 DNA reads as TGCGCCAGCAGCGGCACCCCGGGACAGCGTAACTACAATGAGCAGTTCTTC. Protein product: CASSGTPGQRNYNEQFF.

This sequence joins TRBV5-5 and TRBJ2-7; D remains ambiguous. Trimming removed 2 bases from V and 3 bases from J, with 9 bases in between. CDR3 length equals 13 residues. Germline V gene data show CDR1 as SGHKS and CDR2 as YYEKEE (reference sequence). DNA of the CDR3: TGTGCCAGCAGCTTATACATGGTCTACGAGCAGTACTTC. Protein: CASSLYMVYEQYF. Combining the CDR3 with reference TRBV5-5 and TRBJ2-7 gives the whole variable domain DAGVTQSPTHLIKTRGQQVTLRCSPISGHKSVSWYQQVLGQGPQFIFQYYEKEERGRGNFPDRFSARQFPNYSSELNVNALLLGDSALYLCASSLYMVYEQYFGPGTRLTVT.

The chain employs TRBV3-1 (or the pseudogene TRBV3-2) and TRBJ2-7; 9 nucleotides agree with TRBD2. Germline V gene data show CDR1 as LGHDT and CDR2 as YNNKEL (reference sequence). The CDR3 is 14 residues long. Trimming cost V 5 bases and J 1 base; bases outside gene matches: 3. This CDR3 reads CASSGTSSSYEQYF. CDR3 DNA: TGTGCCAGCAGCGGGACTAGCAGTTCCTACGAGCAGTACTTC.

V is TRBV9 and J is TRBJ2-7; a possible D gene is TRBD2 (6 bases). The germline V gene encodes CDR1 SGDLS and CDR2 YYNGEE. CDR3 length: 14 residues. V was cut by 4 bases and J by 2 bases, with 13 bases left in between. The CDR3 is CASSPRDSPYEQYF. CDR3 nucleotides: TGTGCCAGCAGCCCCCGGGACTCTCCCTACGAGCAGTACTTC.